The rows below give T cell receptor beta chains drawn from one sample of a study of T cells in Graves' hyperthyroidism and ophthalmopathy. Using its own MiXCR run on the multiplex PCR reads, TCRdb lists one record per CDR3 protein. Here the sample spans about 400,000 distinct CDR3 sequences, 15% to 17% being singletons. The sample comprised blood. Every receptor here comes from a young woman with Graves' hyperthyroidism. Both conserved end residues are part of each CDR3. The D gene is left open where the match is weak. The size field is filled for only some rows; it gives once, few, many or a size class.

d_call: TRBD1; j_call: TRBJ2-7; v_call: TRBV20-1; clone_size: many; cdr3_nt: TGCAGTGCTAGAGTAGACAGGGGATACGAGCAGTACTTC; cdr3_aa: CSARVDRGYEQYF
d_call: -; j_call: TRBJ2-2; v_call: TRBV7-7; clone_size: -; cdr3_nt: TGTGCTAGCAGCTTTTCTCCCGGCGCGGCGACCGGGGAGCTGTTTTTT; cdr3_aa: CASSFSPGAATGELFF
d_call: TRBD1; j_call: TRBJ1-5; v_call: TRBV28; clone_size: many; cdr3_nt: TGTGCCAGCAGTTTTCGAAGGGGGCTTACCTATAGCAATCAGCCCCAGCATTTT; cdr3_aa: CASSFRRGLTYSNQPQHF
d_call: -; j_call: TRBJ2-7; v_call: TRBV24-1; clone_size: -; cdr3_nt: TGTGCCACCAGTGGCGACAGTTCCTACGAGCAGTACTTC; cdr3_aa: CATSGDSSYEQYF
d_call: -; j_call: TRBJ2-2; v_call: TRBV2; clone_size: few; cdr3_nt: TGTGCCAGCAGTGAAGGGGGCCTTCCCGGGGAGCTGTTTTTT; cdr3_aa: CASSEGGLPGELFF
d_call: TRBD1; j_call: TRBJ1-5; v_call: TRBV20-1; clone_size: few; cdr3_nt: TGCAGTGCTAGCCAGGGGGCTGATCAGCCCCAGCATTTT; cdr3_aa: CSASQGADQPQHF
d_call: -; j_call: TRBJ2-4; v_call: TRBV11-2; clone_size: -; cdr3_nt: TGTGCCAGCAGCCCGGTATCTGGCCAAAACATTCAGTACTTC; cdr3_aa: CASSPVSGQNIQYF
d_call: -; j_call: TRBJ2-3; v_call: TRBV6-1; clone_size: -; cdr3_nt: TGTGCCAGCAGTCCCCATAGCGCAGATACGCAGTATTTT; cdr3_aa: CASSPHSADTQYF
d_call: TRBD1; j_call: TRBJ1-5; v_call: TRBV27; clone_size: many; cdr3_nt: TGTGCCAGGGTACCGCCTCAGGACAGGGGAAATCAGCCCCAGCATTTT; cdr3_aa: CARVPPQDRGNQPQHF
d_call: TRBD2; j_call: TRBJ2-1; v_call: TRBV27; clone_size: -; cdr3_nt: TGTGCCACCAGTGGCGGGCGGGGGGGGGGCAATGAGCAGTTCTTC; cdr3_aa: CATSGGRGGGNEQFF
d_call: -; j_call: TRBJ1-6; v_call: TRBV7-9; clone_size: many; cdr3_nt: TGTGCCAGCAGCGTATACAGGGATAATTCACCCCTCCACTTT; cdr3_aa: CASSVYRDNSPLHF
d_call: -; j_call: TRBJ2-1; v_call: TRBV6-5; clone_size: -; cdr3_nt: TGTGCCAGCAGTTACTCGACGTGGCAGGGGTACAATGAGCAGTTCTTC; cdr3_aa: CASSYSTWQGYNEQFF
d_call: TRBD2; j_call: TRBJ2-7; v_call: TRBV12-3/TRBV12-4; clone_size: many; cdr3_nt: TGTGCCAGCAGTTCTAGCGGGAGTACCGAGCAGTACTTC; cdr3_aa: CASSSSGSTEQYF
d_call: -; j_call: TRBJ2-3; v_call: TRBV3-1; clone_size: many; cdr3_nt: TGTGCCAGCAGCCAAGTTCCAGGGCGGATAGATACGCAGTATTTT; cdr3_aa: CASSQVPGRIDTQYF
d_call: -; j_call: TRBJ2-5; v_call: TRBV28; clone_size: -; cdr3_nt: TGTGCCAGCAGTTTGGGGCAGAGCCACATCCAAGAGACCCAGTACTTC; cdr3_aa: CASSLGQSHIQETQYF
d_call: -; j_call: TRBJ1-1; v_call: TRBV11-2; clone_size: many; cdr3_nt: TGTGCCAGCAGCTTAGTTGGCACACCGAGAAACACTGAAGCTTTCTTT; cdr3_aa: CASSLVGTPRNTEAFF
d_call: -; j_call: TRBJ1-2; v_call: TRBV5-5; clone_size: few; cdr3_nt: TGTGCCAGCAGCAACGGGGGGCCGGCTAACTATGGCTACACCTTC; cdr3_aa: CASSNGGPANYGYTF
d_call: -; j_call: TRBJ1-4; v_call: TRBV27; clone_size: -; cdr3_nt: TGTGCCAGCAGCGATCAGGGCATGAGGGAAAAACTGTTTTTT; cdr3_aa: CASSDQGMREKLFF
d_call: -; j_call: TRBJ1-1; v_call: TRBV6-5; clone_size: many; cdr3_nt: TGTGCCAGCAGTTACTCGCTCGCTGATACTGAAGCTTTCTTT; cdr3_aa: CASSYSLADTEAFF
d_call: TRBD1; j_call: TRBJ2-7; v_call: TRBV5-1; clone_size: few; cdr3_nt: TGCGCCAGCGGACAGGGGCTCTACGAGCAGTACTTC; cdr3_aa: CASGQGLYEQYF
d_call: TRBD2; j_call: TRBJ2-1; v_call: TRBV12-3/TRBV12-4; clone_size: many; cdr3_nt: TGTGCCAGCAGTTTATGGGCTAGCGGGGGGGCAGGGAATGAGCAGTTCTTC; cdr3_aa: CASSLWASGGAGNEQFF
d_call: TRBD2; j_call: TRBJ2-6; v_call: TRBV5-8; clone_size: few; cdr3_nt: TGTGCCAGCAGCTTGGGGGAGGGGCGCTGGGATGGGGCCAACGTCCTGACTTTC; cdr3_aa: CASSLGEGRWDGANVLTF
d_call: -; j_call: TRBJ1-1; v_call: TRBV7-2; clone_size: many; cdr3_nt: TGTGCCAGCAGCCAGAATAGGCTGGAAGCTTTCTTT; cdr3_aa: CASSQNRLEAFF
d_call: TRBD2; j_call: TRBJ2-1; v_call: TRBV15; clone_size: many; cdr3_nt: TGTGCCACCAGCAGGCATGAGGGGCTAGCGGACAATGAGCAGTTCTTC; cdr3_aa: CATSRHEGLADNEQFF
d_call: -; j_call: TRBJ1-6; v_call: TRBV4-2; clone_size: -; cdr3_nt: TGTGCCAGCAGCCAAGAGGGACCCGGTGGCAGCGTAAATTCACCCCTCCACTTT; cdr3_aa: CASSQEGPGGSVNSPLHF
d_call: TRBD1; j_call: TRBJ1-1; v_call: TRBV29-1; clone_size: once; cdr3_nt: TGCAGCCTACCGGGACAGGGTTCCACTGAAGCTTTCTTT; cdr3_aa: CSLPGQGSTEAFF
d_call: TRBD1; j_call: TRBJ1-3; v_call: TRBV28; clone_size: -; cdr3_nt: TGTGCCAGCAGTTTAAGTCCTGGGGACAGGAGCTCTGGAAACACCATATATTTT; cdr3_aa: CASSLSPGDRSSGNTIYF
d_call: TRBD2; j_call: TRBJ2-7; v_call: TRBV15; clone_size: few; cdr3_nt: TGTGCCACCAGCAGAGACGGTGGGACTAGCGGCGAGCAGTACTTC; cdr3_aa: CATSRDGGTSGEQYF
d_call: TRBD1; j_call: TRBJ2-4; v_call: TRBV5-1; clone_size: -; cdr3_nt: TGCGCCAGCAGCTTAGGGGGCGCAGGAAACATTCAGTACTTC; cdr3_aa: CASSLGGAGNIQYF
d_call: -; j_call: TRBJ1-5; v_call: TRBV7-2; clone_size: many; cdr3_nt: TGTGCCAGCAGCCCTCTGGACAGTAGCAATCAGCCCCAGCATTTT; cdr3_aa: CASSPLDSSNQPQHF
d_call: -; j_call: TRBJ2-7; v_call: TRBV7-2; clone_size: many; cdr3_nt: TGTGCCAGCAGCTACGGCTACTACGAGCAGTACTTC; cdr3_aa: CASSYGYYEQYF
d_call: -; j_call: TRBJ1-1; v_call: TRBV3-1; clone_size: many; cdr3_nt: TGTGCCAGCAGCCTCACAGGGTCGACTGAAGCTTTCTTT; cdr3_aa: CASSLTGSTEAFF
d_call: -; j_call: TRBJ1-3; v_call: TRBV27; clone_size: many; cdr3_nt: TGTGCCAGCAGTTTAAGGGGTCCTGGAAACACCATATATTTT; cdr3_aa: CASSLRGPGNTIYF
d_call: TRBD1; j_call: TRBJ2-7; v_call: TRBV11-2; clone_size: many; cdr3_nt: TGTGCCAGCAGCCGTTCAGGGGGCTCCTACGAGCAGTACTTC; cdr3_aa: CASSRSGGSYEQYF
d_call: -; j_call: TRBJ2-2; v_call: TRBV6-1; clone_size: -; cdr3_nt: TGTGCCAGCAGCCGCGTACTAGCAATCACCGGGGAGCTGTTTTTT; cdr3_aa: CASSRVLAITGELFF
d_call: TRBD1; j_call: TRBJ1-2; v_call: TRBV28; clone_size: -; cdr3_nt: TGTGCCAGCAGTTCTGGACAGGGGCTAGGTTATGGCTACACCTTC; cdr3_aa: CASSSGQGLGYGYTF
d_call: -; j_call: TRBJ1-4; v_call: TRBV4-3; clone_size: -; cdr3_nt: TGCGCCAGCAGCCAGGGTGACAGCTCTAATGAAAAACTGTTTTTT; cdr3_aa: CASSQGDSSNEKLFF
d_call: TRBD1; j_call: TRBJ1-2; v_call: TRBV12-5; clone_size: few; cdr3_nt: TGTGCTAGTGGTTTGGAGGGACAGGGTTCTCGATACACCTTC; cdr3_aa: CASGLEGQGSRYTF
d_call: -; j_call: TRBJ1-5; v_call: TRBV6-1; clone_size: few; cdr3_nt: TGTGCCAGCACCCCGACAGGTGGGAATCAGCCCCAGCATTTT; cdr3_aa: CASTPTGGNQPQHF
d_call: -; j_call: TRBJ2-7; v_call: TRBV12-3/TRBV12-4; clone_size: many; cdr3_nt: TGTGCCAGCAGTCCCGTCGGGCAGGGAACGTACGAGCAGTACTTC; cdr3_aa: CASSPVGQGTYEQYF
d_call: TRBD2; j_call: TRBJ2-1; v_call: TRBV20-1; clone_size: many; cdr3_nt: TGCAGTGCTAGAGACGCGCTCCGAGCGGGAGGCCAGTTCGGTGAGCAGTTCTTC; cdr3_aa: CSARDALRAGGQFGEQFF
d_call: TRBD2; j_call: TRBJ2-1; v_call: TRBV3-1; clone_size: many; cdr3_nt: TGTGCCAGCAGCCTGGGACTAGCCCTGTTCTTC; cdr3_aa: CASSLGLALFF
d_call: -; j_call: TRBJ1-1; v_call: TRBV5-5; clone_size: few; cdr3_nt: TGTGCCAGCAGCTTGTCTGGGAGAACTGAAGCTTTCTTT; cdr3_aa: CASSLSGRTEAFF
d_call: TRBD2; j_call: TRBJ2-1; v_call: TRBV6-2/TRBV6-3; clone_size: -; cdr3_nt: TGTGCCAGCAGTTACGGGTCAAGCGGGGGCTACTACAATGAGCAGTTCTTC; cdr3_aa: CASSYGSSGGYYNEQFF
d_call: TRBD2; j_call: TRBJ2-1; v_call: TRBV28; clone_size: many; cdr3_nt: TGTGCCACCTTACTAGCGGGTGTATCCTACAATGAGCAGTTCTTC; cdr3_aa: CATLLAGVSYNEQFF